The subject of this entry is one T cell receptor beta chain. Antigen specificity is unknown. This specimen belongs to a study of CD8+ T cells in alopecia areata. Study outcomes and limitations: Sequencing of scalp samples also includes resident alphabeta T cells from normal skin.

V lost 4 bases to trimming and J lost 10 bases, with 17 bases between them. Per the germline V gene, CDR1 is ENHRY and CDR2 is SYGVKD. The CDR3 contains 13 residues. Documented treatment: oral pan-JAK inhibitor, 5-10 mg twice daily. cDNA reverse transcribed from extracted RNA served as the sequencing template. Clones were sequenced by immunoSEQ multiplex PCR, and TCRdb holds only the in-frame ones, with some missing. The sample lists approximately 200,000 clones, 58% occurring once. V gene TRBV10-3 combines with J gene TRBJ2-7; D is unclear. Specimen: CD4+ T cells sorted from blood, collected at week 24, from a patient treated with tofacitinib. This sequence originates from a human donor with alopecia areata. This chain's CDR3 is CAISVDAHPDQYF. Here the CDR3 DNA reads TGTGCCATCAGTGTGGACGCCCATCCTGATCAGTACTTC.